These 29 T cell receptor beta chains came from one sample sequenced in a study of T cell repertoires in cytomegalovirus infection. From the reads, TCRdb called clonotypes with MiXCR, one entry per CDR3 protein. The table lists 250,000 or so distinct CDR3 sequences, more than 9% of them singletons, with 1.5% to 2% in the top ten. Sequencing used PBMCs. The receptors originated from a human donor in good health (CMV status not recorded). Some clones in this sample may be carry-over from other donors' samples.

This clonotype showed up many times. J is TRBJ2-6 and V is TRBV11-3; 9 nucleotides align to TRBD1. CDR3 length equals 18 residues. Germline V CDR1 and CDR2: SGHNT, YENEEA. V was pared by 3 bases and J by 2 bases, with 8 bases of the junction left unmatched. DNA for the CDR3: TGTGCCAGCAGCTTTGATAGGGGACAGGGCACTGGGGCCAACGTCCTGACTTTC. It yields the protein CASSFDRGQGTGANVLTF.

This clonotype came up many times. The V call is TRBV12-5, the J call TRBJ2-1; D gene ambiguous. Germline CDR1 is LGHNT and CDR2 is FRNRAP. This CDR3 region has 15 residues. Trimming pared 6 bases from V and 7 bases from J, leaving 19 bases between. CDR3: CASGSSLGRGNEQFF. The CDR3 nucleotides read TGTGCTAGTGGCTCCAGCTTGGGCCGAGGAAATGAGCAGTTCTTC.

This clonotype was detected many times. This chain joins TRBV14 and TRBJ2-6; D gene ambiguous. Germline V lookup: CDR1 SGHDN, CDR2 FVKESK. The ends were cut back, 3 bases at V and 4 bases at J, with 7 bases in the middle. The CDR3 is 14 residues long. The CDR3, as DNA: TGTGCCAGCAGCCAGGAGCTGGGGGCCAACGTCCTGACTTTC. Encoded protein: CASSQELGANVLTF.

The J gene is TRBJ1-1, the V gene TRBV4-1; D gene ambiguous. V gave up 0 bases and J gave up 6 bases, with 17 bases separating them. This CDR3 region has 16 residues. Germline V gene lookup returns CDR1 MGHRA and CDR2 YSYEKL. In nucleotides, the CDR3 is TGCGCCAGCAGCCAAGATTTCGTGGCTCGGGGAGCTGAAGCTTTCTTT. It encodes CASSQDFVARGAEAFF.

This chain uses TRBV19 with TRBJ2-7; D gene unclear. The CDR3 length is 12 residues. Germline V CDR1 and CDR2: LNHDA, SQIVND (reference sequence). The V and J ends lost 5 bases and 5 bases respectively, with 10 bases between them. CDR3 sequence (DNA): TGTGCCAGTAGTGCCCGGCCTCACGAGCAGTACTTC. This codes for CASSARPHEQYF.

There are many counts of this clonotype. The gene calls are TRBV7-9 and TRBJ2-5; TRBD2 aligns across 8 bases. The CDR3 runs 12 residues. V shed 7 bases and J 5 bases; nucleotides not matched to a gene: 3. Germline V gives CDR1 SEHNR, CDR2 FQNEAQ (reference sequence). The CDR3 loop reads CASNGGDETQYF. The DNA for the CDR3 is TGTGCCAGCAACGGGGGGGATGAGACCCAGTACTTC.

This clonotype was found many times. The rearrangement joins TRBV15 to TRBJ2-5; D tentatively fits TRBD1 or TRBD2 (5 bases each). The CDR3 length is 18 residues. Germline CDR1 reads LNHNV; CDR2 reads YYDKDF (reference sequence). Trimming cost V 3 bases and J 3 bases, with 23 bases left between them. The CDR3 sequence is CATSRERLTGTGKETQYF. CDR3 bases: TGTGCCACCAGCAGGGAGCGCCTCACGGGAACAGGAAAAGAGACCCAGTACTTC.

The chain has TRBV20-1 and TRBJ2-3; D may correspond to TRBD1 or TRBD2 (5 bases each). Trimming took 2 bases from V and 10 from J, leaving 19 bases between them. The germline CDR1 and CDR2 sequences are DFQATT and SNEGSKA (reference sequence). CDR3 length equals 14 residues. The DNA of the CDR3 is TGCAGTGCTAGACCATCCCTAGGGACCTCTCCGCAGTATTTT. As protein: CSARPSLGTSPQYF.

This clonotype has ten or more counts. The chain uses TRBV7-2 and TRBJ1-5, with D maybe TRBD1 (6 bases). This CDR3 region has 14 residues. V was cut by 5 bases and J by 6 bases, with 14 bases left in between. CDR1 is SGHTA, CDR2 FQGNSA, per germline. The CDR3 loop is CASSANRVGQPQHF. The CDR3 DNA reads TGTGCCAGCAGCGCCAACAGGGTCGGTCAGCCCCAGCATTTT.

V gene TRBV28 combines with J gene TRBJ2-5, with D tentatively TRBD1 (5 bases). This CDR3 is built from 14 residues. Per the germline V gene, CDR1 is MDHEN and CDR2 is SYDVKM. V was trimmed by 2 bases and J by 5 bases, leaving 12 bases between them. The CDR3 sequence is CASSLPGIWETQYF. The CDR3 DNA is TGTGCCAGCAGTTTACCAGGGATCTGGGAGACCCAGTACTTC.

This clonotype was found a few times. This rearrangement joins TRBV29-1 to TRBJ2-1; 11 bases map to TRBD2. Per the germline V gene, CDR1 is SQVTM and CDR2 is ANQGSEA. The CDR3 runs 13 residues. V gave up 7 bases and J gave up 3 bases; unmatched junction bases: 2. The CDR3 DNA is TGCAGCGGCGGGACTAGCGGCTACAATGAGCAGTTCTTC. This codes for CSGGTSGYNEQFF.

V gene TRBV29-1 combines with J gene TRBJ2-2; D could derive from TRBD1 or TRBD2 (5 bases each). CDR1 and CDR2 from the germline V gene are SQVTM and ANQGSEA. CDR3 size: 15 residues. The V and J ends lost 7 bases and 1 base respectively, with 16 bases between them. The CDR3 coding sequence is TGCAGCGGGGGCTCCGGGACGGGGAACACCGGGGAGCTGTTTTTT. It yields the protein CSGGSGTGNTGELFF.

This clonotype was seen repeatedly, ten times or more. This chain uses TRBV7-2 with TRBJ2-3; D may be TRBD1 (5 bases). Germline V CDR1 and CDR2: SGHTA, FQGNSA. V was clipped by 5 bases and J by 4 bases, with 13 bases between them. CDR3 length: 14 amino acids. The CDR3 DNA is TGTGCCAGCAGCCAGAATAGGGGCCCAGATACGCAGTATTTT. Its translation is CASSQNRGPDTQYF.

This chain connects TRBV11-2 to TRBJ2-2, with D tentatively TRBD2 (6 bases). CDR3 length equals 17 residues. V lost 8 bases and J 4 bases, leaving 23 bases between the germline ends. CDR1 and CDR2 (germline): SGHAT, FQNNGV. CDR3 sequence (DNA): TGTGCCAGCCTACTCCGGGGGAAGCTAGTAGGCACCGGGGAGCTGTTTTTT. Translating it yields CASLLRGKLVGTGELFF.

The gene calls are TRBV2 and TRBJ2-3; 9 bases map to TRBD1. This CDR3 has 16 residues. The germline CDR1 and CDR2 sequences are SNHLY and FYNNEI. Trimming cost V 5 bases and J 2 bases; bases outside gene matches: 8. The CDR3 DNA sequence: TGTGCCAGCAGTCGTGAAGGGACAGGGACCACAGATACGCAGTATTTT. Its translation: CASSREGTGTTDTQYF.

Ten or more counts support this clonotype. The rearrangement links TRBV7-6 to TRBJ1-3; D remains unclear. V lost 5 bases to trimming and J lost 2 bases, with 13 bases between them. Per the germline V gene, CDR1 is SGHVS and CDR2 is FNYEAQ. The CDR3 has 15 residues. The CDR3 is CASSPPPEAGNTIYF. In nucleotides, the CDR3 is TGTGCCAGCAGCCCACCTCCGGAAGCTGGAAACACCATATATTTT.

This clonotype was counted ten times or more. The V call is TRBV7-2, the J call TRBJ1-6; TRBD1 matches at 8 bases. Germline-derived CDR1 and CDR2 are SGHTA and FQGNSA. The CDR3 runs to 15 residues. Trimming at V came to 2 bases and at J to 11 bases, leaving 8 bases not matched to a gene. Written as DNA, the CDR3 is TGTGCCAGCAGCTTATCCGGGACAGGTGGGGCACCCCTCCACTTT. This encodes CASSLSGTGGAPLHF.

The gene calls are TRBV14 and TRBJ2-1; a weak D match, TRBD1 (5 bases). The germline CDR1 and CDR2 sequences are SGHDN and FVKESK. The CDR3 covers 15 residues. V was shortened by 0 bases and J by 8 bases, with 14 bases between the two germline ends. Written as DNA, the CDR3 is TGTGCCAGCAGCCAAGATGGGGCCCCGTGGGATGAGCAGTTCTTC. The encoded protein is CASSQDGAPWDEQFF.

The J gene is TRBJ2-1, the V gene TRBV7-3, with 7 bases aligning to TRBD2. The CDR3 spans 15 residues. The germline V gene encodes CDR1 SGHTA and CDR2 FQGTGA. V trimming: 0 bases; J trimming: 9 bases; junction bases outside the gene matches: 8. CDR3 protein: CASSLTAFSGGEQFF. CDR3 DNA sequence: TGTGCCAGCAGCTTAACTGCTTTTTCGGGGGGTGAGCAGTTCTTC.

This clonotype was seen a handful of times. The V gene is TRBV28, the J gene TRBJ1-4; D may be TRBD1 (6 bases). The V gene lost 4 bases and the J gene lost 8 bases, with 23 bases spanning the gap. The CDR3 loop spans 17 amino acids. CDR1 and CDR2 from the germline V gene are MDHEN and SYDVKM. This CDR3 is CASSSNREGLAVEKLFF. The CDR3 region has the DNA TGTGCCAGCAGTTCCAACAGGGAGGGTCTAGCAGTGGAAAAACTGTTTTTT. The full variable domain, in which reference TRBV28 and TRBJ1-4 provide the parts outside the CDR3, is DVKVTQSSRYLVKRTGEKVFLECVQDMDHENMFWYRQDPGLGLRLIYFSYDVKMKEKGDIPEGYSVSREKKERFSLILESASTNQTSMYLCASSSNREGLAVEKLFFGSGTQLSVL.

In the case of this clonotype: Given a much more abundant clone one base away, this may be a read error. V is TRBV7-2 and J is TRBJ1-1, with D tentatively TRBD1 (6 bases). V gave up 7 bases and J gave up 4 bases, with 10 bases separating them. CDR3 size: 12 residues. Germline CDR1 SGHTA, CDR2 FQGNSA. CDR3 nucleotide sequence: TGTGCCAGCATCGTCAGGGGCACTGAAGCTTTCTTT. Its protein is CASIVRGTEAFF. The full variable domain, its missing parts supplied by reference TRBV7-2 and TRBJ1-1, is GAGVSQSPSNKVTEKGKDVELRCDPISGHTALYWYRQSLGQGLEFLIYFQGNSAPDKSGLPSDRFSAERTGGSVSTLTIQRTQQEDSAVYLCASIVRGTEAFFGQGTRLTVV.

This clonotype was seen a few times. The CDR3 loop is CASRPGTADGETQYF. The CDR3 nucleotides read TGTGCCAGCAGACCCGGGACCGCCGACGGGGAGACCCAGTACTTC. The V and J genes are TRBV5-4 and TRBJ2-5; either TRBD1 or TRBD2 may fit D (5 bases each). Trimming removed 5 bases from V and 5 bases from J, with 19 bases in between. The V gene's germline CDR1 is SGHNT and CDR2 YYREEE (reference sequence). The CDR3 loop spans 15 amino acids.

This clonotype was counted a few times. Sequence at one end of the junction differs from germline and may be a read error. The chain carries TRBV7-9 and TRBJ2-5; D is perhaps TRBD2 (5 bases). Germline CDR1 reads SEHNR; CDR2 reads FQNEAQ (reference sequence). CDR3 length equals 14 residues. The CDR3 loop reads CASSPVRVGEAQYF. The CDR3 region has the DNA TGTGCCAGCAGCCCCGTAAGGGTGGGAGAGGCCCAGTACTTC.

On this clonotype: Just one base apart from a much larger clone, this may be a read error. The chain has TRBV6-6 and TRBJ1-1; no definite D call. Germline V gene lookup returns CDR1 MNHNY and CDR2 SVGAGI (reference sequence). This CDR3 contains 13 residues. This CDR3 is CAGSPLRATEAFF. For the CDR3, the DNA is TGTGCCGGCAGTCCCCTTAGGGCCACTGAAGCTTTCTTT.

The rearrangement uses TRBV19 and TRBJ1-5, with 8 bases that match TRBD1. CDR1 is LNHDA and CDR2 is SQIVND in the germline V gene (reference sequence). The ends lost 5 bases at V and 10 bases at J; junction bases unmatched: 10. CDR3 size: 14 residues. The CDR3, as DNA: TGTGCCAGTAGTCTGAGAGCAGGGGGCACCCCCCAGCATTTT. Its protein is CASSLRAGGTPQHF.

CDR3 in DNA: TGTGCCAGCAGTTACGAAGGGGGTAGTTACGAGCAGTACTTC. This gives the protein CASSYEGGSYEQYF. The genes are TRBV6-6 and TRBJ2-7; the D gene is possibly TRBD1 (6 bases). Germline values: CDR1 MNHNY, CDR2 SVGAGI (reference sequence). V lost 2 bases, J lost 4 bases, and 12 bases lay in between. This CDR3 contains 14 residues.

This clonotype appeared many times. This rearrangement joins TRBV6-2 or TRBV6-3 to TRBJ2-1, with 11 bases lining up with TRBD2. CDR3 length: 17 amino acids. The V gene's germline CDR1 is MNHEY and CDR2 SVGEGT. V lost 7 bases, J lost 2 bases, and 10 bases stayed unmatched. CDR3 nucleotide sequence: TGTGCCAGCAACTATTTAAGTAGCGGGAGGGCCTACAATGAGCAGTTCTTC. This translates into CASNYLSSGRAYNEQFF.

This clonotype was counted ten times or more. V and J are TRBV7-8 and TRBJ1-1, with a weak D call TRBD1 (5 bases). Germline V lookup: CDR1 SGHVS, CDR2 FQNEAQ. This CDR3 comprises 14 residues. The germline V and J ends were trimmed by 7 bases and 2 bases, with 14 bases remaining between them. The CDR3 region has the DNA TGTGCCAGCATCCTCGGGACCGTCAACACTGAAGCTTTCTTT. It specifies CASILGTVNTEAFF.

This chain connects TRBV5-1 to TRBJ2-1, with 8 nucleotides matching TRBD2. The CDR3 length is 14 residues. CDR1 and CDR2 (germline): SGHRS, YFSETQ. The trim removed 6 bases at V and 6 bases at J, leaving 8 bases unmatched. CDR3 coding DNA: TGCGCCAGCACCCCGGGACTAGAGGGCAATGAGCAGTTCTTC. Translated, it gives CASTPGLEGNEQFF. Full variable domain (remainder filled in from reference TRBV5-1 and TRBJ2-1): KAGVTQTPRYLIKTRGQQVTLSCSPISGHRSVSWYQQTPGQGLQFLFEYFSETQRNKGNFPGRFSGRQFSNSRSEMNVSTLELGDSALYLCASTPGLEGNEQFFGPGTRLTVL.